These 20 T cell receptor beta chains were sequenced from one sample in a study of blood T cell repertoires in COVID-19. Clones were sequenced by immunoSEQ multiplex PCR, and TCRdb holds only the in-frame ones, with some missing. Found here are about 270,000 clones, 91% of them singletons; the top ten hold approximately 3%. The sequenced sample consisted of PBMCs or T cells enriched from blood (not recorded which). The origin of the receptors is a man in his forties or fifties who had been exposed to COVID-19.

The V call is TRBV6-2 or TRBV6-3, the J call TRBJ1-2, with no clear D. Trimming cost V 2 bases and J 6 bases, with 10 bases left between them. This CDR3 contains 13 residues. Germline-derived CDR1 and CDR2 are MNHEY and SVGEGT. The CDR3 DNA reads TGTGCCAGCAGTTACAAGATGCGAAATGGCTACACCTTC. This gives the protein CASSYKMRNGYTF.

The chain carries TRBV27 and TRBJ2-1; D perhaps matches TRBD1 (6 bases). This CDR3 contains 13 residues. Per the germline V gene, CDR1 is MNHEY and CDR2 is SMNVEV (reference sequence). The V end lost 6 bases, the J end lost 9 bases, and 15 bases lay between the germline ends. The CDR3 nucleotides read TGTGCCAGCAGCTACAGGGTTTCTGGTGAGCAGTTCTTC. This gives the protein CASSYRVSGEQFF.

V gene TRBV7-9 combines with J gene TRBJ1-1, with TRBD1 matching over 9 bases. This CDR3 has 13 amino acids. Germline lookup yields CDR1 SEHNR and CDR2 FQNEAQ (reference sequence). After removal of 11 bases from V and 1 base from J, the junction contained 5 bases not matched to a gene. CDR3 sequence (DNA): TGTGCCGGGGACAGGGACCGGAACACTGAAGCTTTCTTT. It is translated as CAGDRDRNTEAFF.

The chain is built from TRBV5-1 and TRBJ2-1, with a possible D match to TRBD2 (6 bases). Between the trimmed V and J ends, which lost 0 bases and 2 bases, there was a span of 9 bases. CDR3 size: 15 residues. From germline, CDR1 is SGHRS and CDR2 YFSETQ. CDR3 amino acids: CASSLGAGTYNEQFF. The CDR3 DNA is TGCGCCAGCAGCTTGGGAGCGGGTACCTACAATGAGCAGTTCTTC.

This sequence joins TRBV24-1 and TRBJ1-1; 8 bases match TRBD1. The CDR3 extends over 13 amino acids. Germline V gives CDR1 KGHDR, CDR2 SFDVKD. Germline trimming cut 7 bases from V and 4 bases from J; bases unmatched to any gene: 4. The CDR3 region has the DNA TGTGCCACCAGAATAACAGGGGGCACTGAAGCTTTCTTT. The encoded protein is CATRITGGTEAFF.

J is TRBJ1-1 and V is TRBV5-1, with a possible D match to TRBD1 (6 bases). V was cut by 0 bases and J by 1 base, with 7 bases left in between. Germline lookup yields CDR1 SGHRS and CDR2 YFSETQ. CDR3 size: 14 residues. The CDR3 DNA is TGCGCCAGCAGCTTGGTGGACAGGAACACTGAAGCTTTCTTT. This encodes CASSLVDRNTEAFF.

The chain recombines TRBV27 with TRBJ2-7; D is perhaps TRBD1 (6 bases). Germline V CDR1 and CDR2: MNHEY, SMNVEV (reference sequence). Trimming shortened V by 2 bases and J by 3 bases, and 8 bases separated the two germline ends. This CDR3 has 13 residues. The DNA of the CDR3 is TGTGCCAGCAGTTTAGACAGGTTCTACGAGCAGTACTTC. This translates into CASSLDRFYEQYF.

This clone was found a few times. V is TRBV29-1 and J is TRBJ2-1, with 10 bases identical to TRBD2. The V gene's germline CDR1 is SQVTM and CDR2 ANQGSEA. Trimming took 2 bases from V and 9 from J; bases not matched to a gene: 13. The CDR3 contains 16 residues. This CDR3 reads CSVEKVAGGFYCEQFF. As DNA, the CDR3 is TGCAGCGTTGAAAAGGTAGCGGGAGGATTTTATTGTGAGCAGTTCTTC.

The chain has TRBV18 and TRBJ2-5; TRBD2 matches at 11 bases. This CDR3 is built from 14 residues. Germline assignment: CDR1 KGHSH and CDR2 LQKENI. V lost 4 bases to trimming and J lost 5 bases; unmatched junction nucleotides: 3. The CDR3 loop reads CASSQIAGGETQYF. The CDR3 DNA is TGTGCCAGCTCACAAATAGCGGGAGGGGAGACCCAGTACTTC.

The V gene is TRBV28, the J gene TRBJ2-7; TRBD2 aligns across 13 bases. CDR1 and CDR2 (germline): MDHEN, SYDVKM. The CDR3 is 15 residues long. V was clipped by 2 bases and J by 5 bases; unmatched bases: 3. In DNA form, the CDR3 reads TGTGCCAGCAGTTTAGGGACTAGCGGGAACCACGAGCAGTACTTC. Its translation: CASSLGTSGNHEQYF.

This clone is a singleton in its sample. The chain links TRBV7-9 to TRBJ1-4; 8 bases fit TRBD1. Germline trimming cut 5 bases from V and 4 bases from J; bases unmatched to any gene: 6. CDR3 length: 15 amino acids. The germline V gene encodes CDR1 SEHNR and CDR2 FQNEAQ (reference sequence). As DNA, the CDR3 is TGTGCCAGCAGCATCGACAGGGGTCATAATGAAAAACTGTTTTTT. Protein sequence: CASSIDRGHNEKLFF.

The chain recombines TRBV3-1 (or the pseudogene TRBV3-2) with TRBJ2-3; TRBD1 agrees at 7 bases. Germline V gene lookup returns CDR1 LGHDT and CDR2 YNNKEL (reference sequence). V dropped 4 bases and J dropped 0; count of bases not matched to a gene: 1. The CDR3 has 14 amino acids. For the CDR3, the DNA is TGTGCCAGCAGCCCGGGACAGAGCACAGATACGCAGTATTTT. It encodes CASSPGQSTDTQYF.

The chain joins TRBV25-1 to TRBJ1-1; D gene ambiguous. CDR3 length: 14 amino acids. V was clipped by 5 bases and J by 2 bases, with 12 bases between them. CDR1 and CDR2 (germline): MGHDK, SYGVNS. For the CDR3, the DNA is TGTGCCAGCAGTTTATCGGGGATTAACACTGAAGCTTTCTTT. This sequence encodes CASSLSGINTEAFF.

The chain combines TRBV2 with TRBJ1-4; D is possibly TRBD1 (5 bases). From germline, CDR1 is SNHLY and CDR2 FYNNEI. The CDR3 is made up of 16 amino acids. Trimming removed 6 bases from V and 8 bases from J, with 22 bases in between. CDR3 in DNA: TGTGCCAGCAGCCCCTCACTCCAGGGATCTGGAGAAAAACTGTTTTTT. Residues: CASSPSLQGSGEKLFF.

The V gene is TRBV19, the J gene TRBJ1-2, with 7 bases aligning to TRBD1. Trimming removed 3 bases from V and 8 bases from J; junction bases left unmatched: 12. The CDR3 is made up of 15 amino acids. Germline lookup yields CDR1 LNHDA and CDR2 SQIVND (reference sequence). The DNA of the CDR3 is TGTGCCAGTAGTATTTATCGCGGAGGGGGCGAAGGCTACACCTTC. Translated: CASSIYRGGGEGYTF.

This rearrangement joins TRBV4-1 to TRBJ1-5; a weak D match, TRBD1 (5 bases). Germline lookup yields CDR1 MGHRA and CDR2 YSYEKL. This CDR3 has 16 amino acids. Trimming removed 1 base at V and 5 bases at J, with 15 bases between. CDR3 DNA: TGCGCCAGCAGCCAAGGAGAGGGGAGGTTCGATCAGCCCCAGCATTTT. Amino acid sequence: CASSQGEGRFDQPQHF.

The V call is TRBV11-2, the J call TRBJ1-1; D possibly corresponds to TRBD1 (5 bases). Germline V gene sequence: CDR1 SGHAT, CDR2 FQNNGV. V lost 0 bases and J 2 bases, leaving 10 bases between the germline ends. CDR3 length: 15 residues. The CDR3 here is CASSLDFGGNTEAFF. The CDR3 DNA follows: TGTGCCAGCAGCTTAGATTTCGGGGGAAACACTGAAGCTTTCTTT.

The J gene is TRBJ1-1, the V gene TRBV6-5; 8 positions match TRBD1. Looked up from germline, CDR1 is MNHEY and CDR2 is SVGAGI. V was clipped by 4 bases and J by 6 bases; unmatched bases: 4. The CDR3 has 13 residues. This CDR3 is CASSSRTGSEAFF. In DNA, the CDR3 is TGTGCCAGCAGTTCCCGGACAGGGTCTGAAGCTTTCTTT.

This sequence joins TRBV7-9 and TRBJ2-2, with D possibly being TRBD2 (6 bases). Germline V CDR1 and CDR2: SEHNR, FQNEAQ (reference sequence). Trimming left V 11 bases short and J 1 base short, with 20 bases between. The CDR3 spans 16 residues. The CDR3, as DNA: TGTGCCGGCGTTAGGAAAATAGCGGAGAACACCGGGGAGCTGTTTTTT. This gives the protein CAGVRKIAENTGELFF. The full variable domain, rest sourced from reference TRBV7-9 and TRBJ2-2, is DTGVSQNPRHKITKRGQNVTFRCDPISEHNRLYWYRQTLGQGPEFLTYFQNEAQLEKSRLLSDRFSAERPKGSFSTLEIQRTEQGDSAMYLCAGVRKIAENTGELFFGEGSRLTVL.

The V and J genes are TRBV4-1 and TRBJ1-5; D remains ambiguous. V lost 4 bases and J lost 0, with 13 bases in between. The CDR3 consists of 16 residues. Per the germline V gene, CDR1 is MGHRA and CDR2 is YSYEKL. CDR3 coding DNA: TGCGCCAGCAGCCGAGGTCCGTTCTTTAGCAATCAGCCCCAGCATTTT. Translation gives CASSRGPFFSNQPQHF.